The 30 T cell receptor beta chains reported below all come from one sample, sequenced in a study of cytotoxic CD8 clonotypes in ibrutinib-treated CLL. Sequenced by immunoSEQ multiplex PCR; TCRdb stores in-frame clones only, minus some. The sample includes fewer than 100,000 clones, more than 75% of them seen just once. The input for sequencing was PBMCs, taken after 12 months of ibrutinib treatment. These receptors all stem from a human donor with chronic lymphocytic leukemia.

This chain connects TRBV5-1 to TRBJ2-5; TRBD1 might be the D (6 bases). The CDR3 spans 15 residues. Trimming shortened V by 6 bases and J by 5 bases, and 20 bases separated the two germline ends. Germline V gene sequence: CDR1 SGHRS, CDR2 YFSETQ. CDR3 in DNA: TGCGCCAGCACCTCCGTTCAGGGGATGGGGGAGACCCAGTACTTC. Translation gives CASTSVQGMGETQYF.

Here the CDR3 reads CASSLGGGRYEQYF. The CDR3 DNA sequence: TGTGCCAGCAGCTTAGGCGGGGGTCGGTACGAGCAGTACTTC. The chain employs TRBV13 and TRBJ2-7; TRBD2 is a possible D gene (6 bases). V shed 0 bases and J shed 4 bases, with 10 bases lying between them. The CDR3 sequence is 14 residues long. Germline CDR1 is PRHDT and CDR2 is FYEKMQ (reference sequence).

In its sample, this clone was seen once. The gene calls are TRBV7-2 and TRBJ2-3, with TRBD2 matching 8 bases. Germline trimming cut 4 bases from V and 4 bases from J; bases unmatched to any gene: 10. The CDR3 contains 16 residues. The V gene's germline CDR1 is SGHTA and CDR2 FQGNSA. CDR3 amino acids: CASSSRETGGADTQYF. CDR3 in DNA: TGTGCCAGCAGCTCCCGGGAGACCGGGGGGGCAGATACGCAGTATTTT.

V and J are TRBV6-6 and TRBJ1-6; 7 bases align to TRBD1. The CDR3 is 13 amino acids. CDR1 is MNHNY and CDR2 is SVGAGI in the germline V gene (reference sequence). The junction had 10 bases not matched to a gene; V was cut back by 6 bases and J by 14 bases. CDR3 protein: CASSLRAGGSLHF. CDR3 DNA: TGTGCCAGCAGCCTGCGGGCAGGGGGGTCCCTCCACTTT.

The chain links TRBV10-3 to TRBJ2-1; a weak D match, TRBD2 (5 bases). The CDR3 has 13 residues. Between the trimmed V and J ends, which lost 6 bases and 8 bases, there was a span of 14 bases. Germline CDR1 reads ENHRY; CDR2 reads SYGVKD. The CDR3 sequence: CAIRDSLGDEQFF. In nucleotides, the CDR3 is TGTGCCATCAGGGACTCCCTAGGCGATGAGCAGTTCTTC.

The chain employs TRBV5-1 and TRBJ2-1; D is possibly TRBD2 (6 bases). Trimming left V 5 bases short and J 6 bases short, with 9 bases between. The germline gives CDR1 SGHRS, CDR2 YFSETQ. The CDR3 contains 12 residues. The CDR3: CASRRTINEQFF. CDR3 coding DNA: TGCGCCAGCAGGCGGACTATCAATGAGCAGTTCTTC.

This clone has just one count. The V gene is TRBV19, the J gene TRBJ1-2; D gene ambiguous. The CDR3 sequence is 13 residues long. Germline loops: CDR1 LNHDA, CDR2 SQIVND (reference sequence). V was shortened by 4 bases and J by 12 bases, with 18 bases between the two germline ends. The CDR3 spells CASSTGWSEIDTF. The DNA of the CDR3 is TGTGCCAGTAGTACAGGTTGGTCGGAGATTGACACCTTC.

The chain carries TRBV18 and TRBJ2-1; D assignment may be TRBD1 or TRBD2 (5 bases each). V was clipped by 1 base and J by 9 bases, with 13 bases between them. This CDR3 region has 14 residues. CDR1 KGHSH and CDR2 LQKENI come from the germline V gene. Here the CDR3 reads CASSPRGAQGEQFF. DNA of the CDR3: TGTGCCAGCTCACCACGGGGAGCCCAGGGTGAGCAGTTCTTC.

This chain connects TRBV6-6 to TRBJ2-5; the D gene is possibly TRBD2 (5 bases). The V end lost 7 bases, the J end lost 3 bases, and 15 bases lay between the germline ends. Germline V gives CDR1 MNHNY, CDR2 SVGAGI (reference sequence). The CDR3 is 14 residues long. CDR3 in amino acids: CASTLATTEETQYF. CDR3 coding DNA: TGTGCCAGCACGCTAGCCACAACCGAAGAGACCCAGTACTTC.

The rearrangement links TRBV10-3 to TRBJ1-4; 7 bases fit TRBD1. The CDR3 contains 15 residues. Germline assignment: CDR1 ENHRY and CDR2 SYGVKD. The trim removed 3 bases at V and 5 bases at J, leaving 6 bases unmatched. This CDR3 reads CAISDRGQPNEKLFF. In DNA, the CDR3 is TGTGCCATCAGTGATAGGGGACAGCCGAATGAAAAACTGTTTTTT.

V gene TRBV7-7 combines with J gene TRBJ2-5; D is possibly TRBD1 (7 bases). The CDR3 has 15 residues. V was cut by 4 bases and J by 1 base, with 13 bases left in between. Germline assignment: CDR1 SSHAT and CDR2 FNYEAQ (reference sequence). The DNA for the CDR3 is TGTGCCAGCAGCTGGGCCAGGGGGGCCCAAGAGACCCAGTACTTC. Its protein product is CASSWARGAQETQYF.

The chain uses TRBV19 and TRBJ1-1, with D possibly TRBD1 on 5 matching bases. With 1 base removed from V and 4 bases from J, the gap between germline ends came to 10 bases. Germline loops: CDR1 LNHDA, CDR2 SQIVND (reference sequence). This CDR3 is built from 14 residues. CDR3 sequence (DNA): TGTGCCAGTAGTATAGGGTTGAGGGGCACTGAAGCTTTCTTT. It translates to CASSIGLRGTEAFF.

The rearrangement links TRBV19 to TRBJ1-5, with D unresolved. CDR3 size: 14 residues. Germline V gives CDR1 LNHDA, CDR2 SQIVND (reference sequence). V was shortened by 3 bases and J by 1 base, with 7 bases between the two germline ends. The CDR3 sequence is CASSMGRSNQPQHF. The CDR3 bases are TGTGCCAGTAGTATGGGTCGGAGCAATCAGCCCCAGCATTTT.

The chain couples TRBV9 to TRBJ1-2; possible D gene TRBD1, 5 bases. Trimming took off 0 bases at V and 4 bases at J, with 13 bases between the two ends. Per the germline V gene, CDR1 is SGDLS and CDR2 is YYNGEE. This CDR3 region has 15 residues. The CDR3 nucleotides read TGTGCCAGCAGCGTAGAGGGAGGGGCGGCCTATGGCTACACCTTC. Translated, it gives CASSVEGGAAYGYTF. The full variable domain, completed using reference TRBV9 and TRBJ1-2, is DSGVTQTPKHLITATGQRVTLRCSPRSGDLSVYWYQQSLDQGLQFLIQYYNGEERAKGNILERFSAQQFPDLHSELNLSSLELGDSALYFCASSVEGGAAYGYTFGSGTRLTVV.

The CDR3, as DNA: TGCAGCGTGGCCCCCACCACAGATACGCAGTATTTT. Its translation: CSVAPTTDTQYF. This rearrangement joins TRBV29-1 to TRBJ2-3; D unclear. The CDR3 is 12 amino acids. The germline gives CDR1 SQVTM, CDR2 ANQGSEA. With 6 bases removed from V and 2 bases from J, the gap between germline ends came to 9 bases.

The genes are TRBV10-3 and TRBJ2-1; possibly TRBD2 for D (5 bases). The CDR3 runs 13 residues. The V gene lost 6 bases and the J gene lost 6 bases, with 12 bases spanning the gap. CDR1 and CDR2 (germline): ENHRY, SYGVKD. The CDR3 protein is CAIRASLGNEQFF. In DNA form, the CDR3 reads TGTGCCATCAGGGCTAGCTTGGGCAATGAGCAGTTCTTC.

The gene calls are TRBV18 and TRBJ1-2; 11 bases line up with TRBD1. CDR1 is KGHSH and CDR2 is LQKENI in the germline V gene. This CDR3 spans 14 amino acids. V lost 2 bases to trimming and J lost 8 bases; unmatched junction nucleotides: 4. The CDR3 loop reads CASSPGTGGYGYTF. The CDR3 region has the DNA TGTGCCAGCTCACCAGGGACAGGGGGGTACGGCTACACCTTC.

This clone was counted a single time. V and J are TRBV11-1 and TRBJ2-5, with D possibly being TRBD2 (5 bases). CDR3 length: 16 amino acids. CDR1 is SGHAT and CDR2 is FQDESV in the germline V gene (reference sequence). V lost 1 base and J 1 base, leaving 13 bases between the germline ends. As DNA, the CDR3 is TGTGCCAGCAGCTTAGGTCCTAGCCGCGGCCAAGAGACCCAGTACTTC. Translating gives CASSLGPSRGQETQYF.

This chain joins TRBV6-5 and TRBJ2-2, with TRBD1 as a possible D gene (6 bases). CDR3 size: 15 residues. V lost 5 bases and J 1 base, leaving 11 bases between the germline ends. Germline V gene lookup returns CDR1 MNHEY and CDR2 SVGAGI. The CDR3 sequence is CASSRGTQNTGELFF. The DNA for the CDR3 is TGTGCCAGCAGTCGTGGGACACAGAACACCGGGGAGCTGTTTTTT.

This chain joins TRBV14 and TRBJ1-1; D uncertain. The CDR3 totals 13 residues. Trimming removed 5 bases from V and 8 bases from J, with 15 bases in between. CDR1 and CDR2 (germline): SGHDN, FVKESK. The chain's CDR3 is CASSSQTGGEAFF. DNA of the CDR3: TGTGCCAGCAGCTCCCAGACGGGTGGAGAAGCTTTCTTT.

This chain uses TRBV29-1 with TRBJ2-3; 9 bases map to TRBD2. The CDR3 sequence is 16 residues long. The ends lost 7 bases at V and 2 bases at J; junction bases unmatched: 13. CDR1 is SQVTM, CDR2 ANQGSEA, per germline. CDR3 protein: CSEARRAGGVTDTQYF. In DNA form, the CDR3 reads TGCAGCGAGGCCCGCCGGGCGGGAGGGGTCACAGATACGCAGTATTTT.

The rearrangement uses TRBV27 and TRBJ1-1, with no clear D. Per germline, CDR1 MNHEY and CDR2 SMNVEV (reference sequence). Trimming took 6 bases from V and 3 from J, leaving 11 bases between them. The CDR3 runs 13 residues. CDR3 amino acids: CASRRAWDTEAFF. The CDR3 bases are TGTGCCAGCAGGAGGGCCTGGGACACTGAAGCTTTCTTT.

The chain employs TRBV28 and TRBJ2-7; D is uncertain. V was cut by 5 bases and J by 3 bases, with 8 bases left in between. The CDR3 totals 12 residues. Germline CDR1 and CDR2: MDHEN and SYDVKM. The CDR3 loop reads CASSGRFYEQYF. CDR3 nucleotides: TGTGCCAGCAGTGGCAGATTCTACGAGCAGTACTTC.

In its sample, this clone was seen once. The chain combines TRBV6-5 with TRBJ1-2, with D possibly TRBD1 on 5 matching bases. The germline V gene encodes CDR1 MNHEY and CDR2 SVGAGI. The CDR3 sequence is 13 residues long. Trimming removed 6 bases at V and 3 bases at J, with 11 bases between. CDR3 sequence reads: CASSPRVYYGYTF. CDR3 DNA: TGTGCCAGCAGCCCCAGGGTTTACTATGGCTACACCTTC.

This clone was observed a handful of times. The chain couples TRBV11-2 to TRBJ1-5, with D possibly matching TRBD1 (5 bases). The CDR3 runs 15 residues. Trimming pared 5 bases from V and 4 bases from J, leaving 15 bases between. CDR1 SGHAT and CDR2 FQNNGV come from the germline V gene. CDR3 residues: CASSPQLGLNQPQHF. CDR3 nucleotides: TGTGCCAGCAGCCCCCAGCTGGGACTAAATCAGCCCCAGCATTTT.

The rearrangement uses TRBV19 and TRBJ2-5, with 8 bases identical to TRBD2. CDR1 and CDR2 from the germline V gene are LNHDA and SQIVND (reference sequence). With V trimmed by 5 bases and J by 2 bases, 7 bases remained unmatched. This CDR3 contains 15 residues. CDR3 loop: CASSRGGGIQETQYF. The CDR3 region has the DNA TGTGCCAGTAGTCGGGGGGGCGGGATTCAAGAGACCCAGTACTTC.

This clone is a singleton in its sample. The chain employs TRBV5-1 and TRBJ2-2; a possible D gene is TRBD2 (5 bases). V was cut by 0 bases and J by 6 bases, with 12 bases left in between. The CDR3 has 15 amino acids. CDR1 is SGHRS and CDR2 is YFSETQ in the germline V gene. The CDR3 bases are TGCGCCAGCAGCTTGGTTGTCTCGGGGTCCGGGGAGCTGTTTTTT. It is translated as CASSLVVSGSGELFF.

The genes are TRBV7-8 and TRBJ2-7, with TRBD2 identical over 7 bases. With 2 bases clipped from V and 2 bases from J, the junction kept 9 bases outside the gene matches. This CDR3 has 16 residues. The V gene's germline CDR1 is SGHVS and CDR2 FQNEAQ. The CDR3 nucleotides are TGTGCCAGCAGCTTACCCTCCGGCAGCGGGGCCTACGAGCAGTACTTC. Protein product: CASSLPSGSGAYEQYF.

This clone rates as medium-sized (0.01 to 0.1%). V is TRBV19 and J is TRBJ1-2, with TRBD1 matching over 8 bases. J was trimmed by 6 bases and V by 10 bases; bases with no gene match: 10. Per germline, CDR1 LNHDA and CDR2 SQIVND (reference sequence). This CDR3 contains 13 residues. CDR3 nucleotides: TGTGCCACGGAATCGGACAGGGCGGATGGCTACACCTTC. It specifies CATESDRADGYTF. The whole variable domain, filled in from reference TRBV19 and TRBJ1-2, reads DGGITQSPKYLFRKEGQNVTLSCEQNLNHDAMYWYRQDPGQGLRLIYYSQIVNDFQKGDIAEGYSVSREKKESFPLTVTSAQKNPTAFYLCATESDRADGYTFGSGTRLTVV.

J is TRBJ1-2 and V is TRBV5-1, with TRBD1 matching over 7 bases. Germline loops: CDR1 SGHRS, CDR2 YFSETQ. Trimming at V came to 4 bases and at J to 5 bases, leaving 8 bases not matched to a gene. The CDR3 extends over 14 amino acids. The CDR3: CASSQGVRGYGYTF. In DNA form, the CDR3 reads TGCGCCAGCAGCCAGGGGGTAAGAGGGTATGGCTACACCTTC.